The TCR beta chain described here comes from a study of T cell clonality in common variable immunodeficiency. Control and CVID samples contributed equal amounts of genomic DNA. Profiling relied on immunoSEQ multiplex PCR, and the TCRdb table lists in-frame clones only, not all of them. The data show some 38,000 clones, with none appearing a single time. This clone was seen repeatedly, ten times or more. The read terminates 3 residues ahead of where the CDR3 ends, so the germline J gene completes it. CDR3 length equals 15 residues. The V end lost 2 bases, the J end lost 3 bases, and 11 bases lay between the germline ends. In germline, CDR1 is DFQATT, CDR2 SNEGSKA (reference sequence).

This chain connects TRBV20-1 to TRBJ2-6, with a weak D call TRBD1 (5 bases). The sequenced material came from peripheral blood mononuclear cells. The TCR originated in a person aged 18-70 years in good health. Incomplete CDR3 DNA: TGCAGTGCTAGACCTCAGGGATATGGGGCCAACGTC. Its protein product is CSARPQGYGANV. In full, the CDR3 reads CSARPQGYGANVLTF.